The rows below give T cell receptor beta chains drawn from one sample of a study of shared clonotypes between healthy human individuals. Repertoires were generated with immunoSEQ multiplex PCR, while TCRdb's copy carries only in-frame clones and drops some. This table has about 1,900,000 clones, about 95% appearing once. Material for sequencing was naive CD8+ T cells sorted from blood. The source is a man in his late teens or twenties in good health. Both conserved end residues are trimmed from each CDR3.

TRBV28 | 13 | ASSIQGSPNYEQY
TRBV27 | 13 | ASSLFSGLDSPLH
TRBV13 | 15 | ASSLGRVGQGSYEQY
TRBV4-1 | 12 | ASSQLQGNTEAF
TRBV7-2 | 12 | ASGPAGHAYEQY
TRBV15 | 12 | ATSGDGTNTEAF
TRBV6-6 | 11 | ASSYSFTDTQY
TRBV10-1 | 13 | ASSDEPSSYNEQF
TRBV4-3 | 13 | ASSQDWTDNEKLF
TRBV27 | 11 | ASSLSIPDTQY
TRBV5-1 | 15 | ASSSHFGQGATDTQY
TRBV5-1 | 11 | ASSYSTGFEQY
TRBV29-1 | 11 | SVEVGRGETQY
TRBV28 | 12 | ASSSYDNTGELF
TRBV5-1 | 15 | ASSLERGGSFQETQY
TRBV5-5 | 13 | ASSPTGNSNQPQH
TRBV5-1 | 14 | ASSSIRDTSYNEQF
TRBV11-3 | 17 | ASSLDGIQGTGGTDTQY
TRBV6-5 | 11 | ASEDSGGEKLF
TRBV5-4 | 11 | ASSFGGGTEQF
TRBV28 | 14 | ASSTATEATNTEAF
TRBV10-2 | 12 | ATEQGASNSPLH
TRBV20-1 | 9 | SAPTKNEQF
TRBV13 | 14 | ASSSGLAGPTDTQY
TRBV19 | 12 | ASSIRDSGQPQH
TRBV4-3 | 15 | ASSQDGTITIYNEQF
TRBV25-1 | 11 | ASSESGRETQY
TRBV4-1 | 13 | ASSQDRTGNQPQH
TRBV30 | 11 | AWSSGPLGGYT
TRBV5-8 | 13 | ASSPGTVNTGELF
TRBV9 | 13 | ASSVGSGTGNTIY
TRBV7-9 | 13 | ASSSAGTGGEEQY
TRBV5-4 | 11 | ASKWRGGDTQY
TRBV19 | 15 | ASSIDLGGGYQETQY
TRBV7-9 | 13 | ASSLVTSGSDEQY
TRBV7-9 | 11 | ASSHITGYEQY
TRBV5-6 | 13 | ASSYQSATNEKLF
TRBV19 | 10 | ASRGGYQPQH
TRBV9 | 14 | ASSVGIQGTYNEQF
TRBV4-2 | 11 | ASSQEPSNEQF
TRBV5-5 | 11 | ASSLIDSYEQY
TRBV2 | 11 | ASSGAGQETQY
TRBV12-2 | 15 | ASRCPTSESKYNEQF
TRBV7-4 | 14 | ASSLSVTGATQPQH
TRBV6-1 | 11 | AVSGTGSYEQY
TRBV11-2 | 10 | ASSLERDEQY
TRBV13 | 15 | ASSWPVLAGGTGELF
TRBV2 | 11 | ASDRDSTDTQY
TRBV10-3 | 11 | AISDTGTGELF